This is a list of T cell receptor beta chains from one sample in a study of a mutant IDH1 vaccine in newly diagnosed glioma. No cognate antigen is known for these TCRs. The data were produced by immunoSEQ multiplex PCR, yet TCRdb's version contains in-frame clones alone and is incomplete. The sample has roughly 40,000 clones, roughly 90% seen once. Sequenced here: PBMCs, sampled from a glioma patient whose treatment included an IDH1 peptide vaccine. These receptors were obtained from a man over 45 with glioma. The CDR3 runs from the conserved cysteine through the conserved F or W. A D gene is named only where the DNA matches it firmly. Not every row has a clone size; where given, it reads once, few, many or a size class.

cdr3_nt: TGTGCCAGCAGCTTAGTAGGCGGCTTC
cdr3_aa: CASSLVGGF
j_call: TRBJ2-7
v_call: TRBV7-9
d_call: -
clone_size: -

cdr3_nt: TGTGCCAGCAGACTTAGAACAGGCCTCCAAGAGACCCAGTACTTC
cdr3_aa: CASRLRTGLQETQYF
j_call: TRBJ2-5
v_call: TRBV28
d_call: -
clone_size: -

cdr3_nt: TGTGCCTGGAGGAAGGGCGGGGAAACTGAAGCTTTCTTT
cdr3_aa: CAWRKGGETEAFF
j_call: TRBJ1-1
v_call: TRBV30
d_call: -
clone_size: -

cdr3_nt: TGTGCCAGCAGCCTTTCTGGACTGAATAGCAATCAGCCCCAGCATTTT
cdr3_aa: CASSLSGLNSNQPQHF
j_call: TRBJ1-5
v_call: TRBV7-8
d_call: -
clone_size: -

cdr3_nt: TGTGCCAGCAGTTACTCGGGTTTCCAAGAGACCCAGTACTTC
cdr3_aa: CASSYSGFQETQYF
j_call: TRBJ2-5
v_call: TRBV6-5
d_call: -
clone_size: -

cdr3_nt: TGTGCCAGGGGACACCTCGACTCCTACGAGCAGTACTTC
cdr3_aa: CARGHLDSYEQYF
j_call: TRBJ2-7
v_call: TRBV9
d_call: -
clone_size: -

cdr3_nt: TGTGCCAGCAGCGCTTCCGCCTGGGGCTATAATTCACCCCTCCACTTT
cdr3_aa: CASSASAWGYNSPLHF
j_call: TRBJ1-6
v_call: TRBV9
d_call: -
clone_size: -

cdr3_nt: TGTGCCAGCAGCGTAGGCGGGGCAAACACTGAAGCTTTCTTT
cdr3_aa: CASSVGGANTEAFF
j_call: TRBJ1-1
v_call: TRBV9
d_call: -
clone_size: -

cdr3_nt: TGTGCCAGCAGCTTAGAGATGGCGGGAACAACCTACGAGCAGTACTTC
cdr3_aa: CASSLEMAGTTYEQYF
j_call: TRBJ2-7
v_call: TRBV7-9
d_call: -
clone_size: -

cdr3_nt: TGTGCCTGGAGTGTACGGGGACCGGCCAATGAGCAGTTCTTC
cdr3_aa: CAWSVRGPANEQFF
j_call: TRBJ2-1
v_call: TRBV30
d_call: -
clone_size: -

cdr3_nt: TGCGCCAGCAGCTTGGACAGGGGGCCTTACGAGCAGTACTTC
cdr3_aa: CASSLDRGPYEQYF
j_call: TRBJ2-7
v_call: TRBV5-1
d_call: TRBD1
clone_size: -

cdr3_nt: TGTGCCAGCAGCAAAGAGGGGACAGGGGGGGAAGAAGCTTTCTTT
cdr3_aa: CASSKEGTGGEEAFF
j_call: TRBJ1-1
v_call: TRBV9
d_call: TRBD1
clone_size: -

cdr3_nt: TGTGCCAGTAGTATAGATCACGCCCGGTTGGCCTACGAGCAGTACTTC
cdr3_aa: CASSIDHARLAYEQYF
j_call: TRBJ2-7
v_call: TRBV19
d_call: -
clone_size: -

cdr3_nt: TGCGCCAGCAGCCAAGATCCCACTTTATATGGCTACACCTTC
cdr3_aa: CASSQDPTLYGYTF
j_call: TRBJ1-2
v_call: TRBV4-1
d_call: -
clone_size: -

cdr3_nt: TGTGCCACCAGCAGAGATGGCAATGAGCAGTTCTTC
cdr3_aa: CATSRDGNEQFF
j_call: TRBJ2-1
v_call: TRBV15
d_call: -
clone_size: -

cdr3_nt: TGTGCCAGCAGCGCCCGGGGGGACAGGGGTAATGAAAAACTGTTTTTT
cdr3_aa: CASSARGDRGNEKLFF
j_call: TRBJ1-4
v_call: TRBV11-2
d_call: TRBD1
clone_size: -

cdr3_nt: TGTGCCAGTAGGCAAAACCGGGGCTACACCTTC
cdr3_aa: CASRQNRGYTF
j_call: TRBJ1-2
v_call: TRBV19
d_call: -
clone_size: -

cdr3_nt: TGTGCCAGCAGCTTGAATGCGCTCCCATATGAGCAGTTCTTC
cdr3_aa: CASSLNALPYEQFF
j_call: TRBJ2-1
v_call: TRBV5-4
d_call: -
clone_size: few

cdr3_nt: TGTGCCAGCACCCCTGCGCCGGGAGCGGGGGCGGATACGCAGTATTTT
cdr3_aa: CASTPAPGAGADTQYF
j_call: TRBJ2-3
v_call: TRBV5-4
d_call: TRBD2
clone_size: -

cdr3_nt: TGTGCCAGCAGTTTATTTTCCTCGGCGGGGAACACTGAAGCTTTCTTT
cdr3_aa: CASSLFSSAGNTEAFF
j_call: TRBJ1-1
v_call: TRBV27
d_call: -
clone_size: few

cdr3_nt: TGTGCCATCAGTGAGGGGCAGGGGAGGGTGAACACTGAAGCTTTCTTT
cdr3_aa: CAISEGQGRVNTEAFF
j_call: TRBJ1-1
v_call: TRBV10-3
d_call: -
clone_size: -

cdr3_nt: TGTGCCAGCTCGCGGGACAGGGAAAACAATGAGCAGTTCTTC
cdr3_aa: CASSRDRENNEQFF
j_call: TRBJ2-1
v_call: TRBV18
d_call: TRBD1
clone_size: -

cdr3_nt: TGTGCCAGCAGTTCGGGGGCTCCCTACAATGAGCAGTTCTTC
cdr3_aa: CASSSGAPYNEQFF
j_call: TRBJ2-1
v_call: TRBV27
d_call: -
clone_size: -

cdr3_nt: TGCGCCAGCAGCTTGGCCCGGGACAGGGCGTACGAGCAGTACTTC
cdr3_aa: CASSLARDRAYEQYF
j_call: TRBJ2-7
v_call: TRBV5-1
d_call: TRBD1
clone_size: -

cdr3_nt: TGTGCCAGCAGCCCCCGCAGGGACACCGGGGAGCTGTTTTTT
cdr3_aa: CASSPRRDTGELFF
j_call: TRBJ2-2
v_call: TRBV7-9
d_call: -
clone_size: -

cdr3_nt: TGTGCCAGCAAGAGGCAGGGGGGCTACGAGCAGTACTTC
cdr3_aa: CASKRQGGYEQYF
j_call: TRBJ2-7
v_call: TRBV11-2
d_call: -
clone_size: -

cdr3_nt: TGTGCCAGCAGTGAAGCGGGAGGGTACAATGAGCAGTTCTTC
cdr3_aa: CASSEAGGYNEQFF
j_call: TRBJ2-1
v_call: TRBV6-4
d_call: TRBD2
clone_size: -

cdr3_nt: TGTGCCAGCAGCCCCCGGACCGCGGAGGTCCAGCCCCAGCATTTT
cdr3_aa: CASSPRTAEVQPQHF
j_call: TRBJ1-5
v_call: TRBV7-8
d_call: -
clone_size: -

cdr3_nt: TGCGCCAGCAGCTTGGGGTCGGCAGGTTTGGGAAACACCATATATTTT
cdr3_aa: CASSLGSAGLGNTIYF
j_call: TRBJ1-3
v_call: TRBV5-1
d_call: -
clone_size: few

cdr3_nt: TGCGCCAGCAGCTCCAGGGGAGGGGGCTCCTATAATTCACCCCTCCACTTT
cdr3_aa: CASSSRGGGSYNSPLHF
j_call: TRBJ1-6
v_call: TRBV5-1
d_call: -
clone_size: -

cdr3_nt: TGCAGTACCGGGACAGATTACGAGCAGTACTTC
cdr3_aa: CSTGTDYEQYF
j_call: TRBJ2-7
v_call: TRBV29-1
d_call: TRBD1
clone_size: -

cdr3_nt: TGTGCCAGCAGCTGGGGCAAGTCGACTGAAGCTTTCTTT
cdr3_aa: CASSWGKSTEAFF
j_call: TRBJ1-1
v_call: TRBV5-6
d_call: -
clone_size: few

cdr3_nt: TGTGCCAGCGTTAGGACTACTAACTATGGCTACACCTTC
cdr3_aa: CASVRTTNYGYTF
j_call: TRBJ1-2
v_call: TRBV28
d_call: -
clone_size: -

cdr3_nt: TGTGCCAGCAGCCCCAGGGACAGGTTCTACGAGCAGTACTTC
cdr3_aa: CASSPRDRFYEQYF
j_call: TRBJ2-7
v_call: TRBV7-9
d_call: TRBD1
clone_size: -

cdr3_nt: TGCAGCGTGAGACAGGGGGGGGGAACTGAAGCTTTCTTT
cdr3_aa: CSVRQGGGTEAFF
j_call: TRBJ1-1
v_call: TRBV29-1
d_call: TRBD1
clone_size: -

cdr3_nt: TGTGCCAGCAGCTCAGACAGGGCGGGGGGCTACACCTTC
cdr3_aa: CASSSDRAGGYTF
j_call: TRBJ1-2
v_call: TRBV9
d_call: TRBD1
clone_size: -

cdr3_nt: TGTGCCAGCACCGAACCCCCAGGGAGGGAGACCCAGTACTTC
cdr3_aa: CASTEPPGRETQYF
j_call: TRBJ2-5
v_call: TRBV5-8
d_call: -
clone_size: -

cdr3_nt: TGTGCCAGCAGAAGGGACAGCTACAATGAGCAGTTCTTC
cdr3_aa: CASRRDSYNEQFF
j_call: TRBJ2-1
v_call: TRBV28
d_call: TRBD1
clone_size: -

cdr3_nt: TGTGCCAGCTCACCAAACCGGGACAGACAAGAGACCCAGTACTTC
cdr3_aa: CASSPNRDRQETQYF
j_call: TRBJ2-5
v_call: TRBV18
d_call: TRBD1
clone_size: -

cdr3_nt: TGTGCCAGCAGCAAAGTGACGGGTGGAGGAAACACCATATATTTT
cdr3_aa: CASSKVTGGGNTIYF
j_call: TRBJ1-3
v_call: TRBV21-1
d_call: -
clone_size: -

cdr3_nt: TGTGCCTGGGCCCGACAGTGGGCAGATACGCAGTATTTT
cdr3_aa: CAWARQWADTQYF
j_call: TRBJ2-3
v_call: TRBV30
d_call: -
clone_size: -

cdr3_nt: TGTGCCAGTAGTCCCTTAACAGGGAGCTACGAGCAGTACTTC
cdr3_aa: CASSPLTGSYEQYF
j_call: TRBJ2-7
v_call: TRBV19
d_call: -
clone_size: -

cdr3_nt: TGTGCCAGCAGTCCTTTGGACAGGGGGCCCTATGGCTACACCTTC
cdr3_aa: CASSPLDRGPYGYTF
j_call: TRBJ1-2
v_call: TRBV28
d_call: TRBD1
clone_size: -

cdr3_nt: TGCAGCGCTCGAGAGAATTTTAAAAACATTCAGTACTTC
cdr3_aa: CSARENFKNIQYF
j_call: TRBJ2-4
v_call: TRBV29-1
d_call: -
clone_size: -